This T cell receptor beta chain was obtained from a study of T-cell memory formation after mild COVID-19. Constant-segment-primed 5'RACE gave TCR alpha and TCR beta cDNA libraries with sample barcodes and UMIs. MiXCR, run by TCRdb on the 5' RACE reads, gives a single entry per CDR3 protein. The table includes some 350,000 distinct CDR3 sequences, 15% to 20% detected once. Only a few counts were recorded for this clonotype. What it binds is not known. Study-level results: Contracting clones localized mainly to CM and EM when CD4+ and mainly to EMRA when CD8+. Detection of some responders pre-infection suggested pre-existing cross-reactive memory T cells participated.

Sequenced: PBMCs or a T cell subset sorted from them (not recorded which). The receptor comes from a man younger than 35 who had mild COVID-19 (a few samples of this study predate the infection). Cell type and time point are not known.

The CDR3 DNA reads TGTGCCAGCAGTCCGCCGGGACTAGCGGGGCTCCATGAGCAGTTCTTC. This sequence encodes CASSPPGLAGLHEQFF. The V and J genes are TRBV12-3 or TRBV12-4 and TRBJ2-1; TRBD2 agrees at 13 bases. The J segment lost 8 bases and the V segment lost 5 bases, leaving 9 bases of the junction unmatched. The CDR3 runs 16 residues.